This T cell receptor beta chain was recovered during a study of Graves' ophthalmopathy and Graves' hyperthyroidism. The V gene lost 2 bases and the J gene lost 5 bases, with 9 bases spanning the gap. Germline-derived CDR1 and CDR2 are MNHEY and SVGEGT. The CDR3 totals 14 residues. Investigators amplified TCR beta CDR3 regions from RNA transcripts. Second-round multiplex PCR came after first-round RT-PCR with HTBI primers. TCRdb passed the multiplex PCR reads through MiXCR, listing each CDR3 protein once. The sample lists roughly 500,000 distinct CDR3 sequences; approximately 14% were seen once. This clonotype was observed many times.

This TCR was sampled from a woman between 25 and 40 years old with Graves' ophthalmopathy. The sample was blood. This chain links TRBV6-2 or TRBV6-3 with TRBJ2-2; D may correspond to TRBD1 or TRBD2 (5 bases each). The CDR3 protein is CASSYKGRTGELFF. For the CDR3, the DNA is TGTGCCAGCAGTTACAAGGGACGGACCGGGGAGCTGTTTTTT.